Presented here are 17 T cell receptor beta chains from one specimen sequenced in a study of OX40 agonist ivuxolimab in advanced cancers. Using immunoSEQ multiplex PCR, the repertoire was profiled, and TCRdb retains in-frame clones only, with some absent. Of 50,000 to 65,000 clones listed, around 81% were seen once; the top ten hold more than 0.8%. Here the sequenced sample was CD4+ or CD8+ T cells sorted from blood, taken in a trial of the OX40 agonist ivuxolimab. All receptors come from an adult with an advanced solid tumor such as melanoma, head and neck, liver or kidney cancer.

The V call is TRBV5-4, the J call TRBJ1-6; perhaps TRBD1 as D (5 bases). The CDR3 is 14 residues long. Trimming left V 0 bases short and J 7 bases short, with 8 bases between. From germline, CDR1 is SGHNT and CDR2 YYREEE (reference sequence). CDR3 nucleotide sequence: TGTGCCAGCAGCTTGGTACCAGGGAATTCACCCCTCCACTTT. The encoded protein is CASSLVPGNSPLHF.

This clone came up once. The rearrangement links TRBV18 to TRBJ1-1; a possible D gene is TRBD1 (5 bases). The CDR3 sequence is 19 residues long. Trimming shortened V by 1 base and J by 0 bases, and 21 bases separated the two germline ends. Germline CDR1 is KGHSH and CDR2 is LQKENI. This CDR3 reads CASSPRFSLGVSLNTEAFF. CDR3 DNA: TGTGCCAGCTCACCACGCTTTTCCTTAGGGGTCTCCCTGAACACTGAAGCTTTCTTT.

V gene TRBV5-1 combines with J gene TRBJ2-7; D remains ambiguous. The V gene lost 0 bases and the J gene lost 3 bases, with 13 bases spanning the gap. Germline lookup yields CDR1 SGHRS and CDR2 YFSETQ. The CDR3 extends over 15 amino acids. CDR3 bases: TGCGCCAGCAGCTTGGCCCTCGAATCGTTCTACGAGCAGTACTTC. Encoded protein: CASSLALESFYEQYF.

The chain carries TRBV5-4 and TRBJ2-4, with D perhaps TRBD1 or TRBD2 (6 bases each). CDR3 length: 15 residues. Trimming pared 0 bases from V and 6 bases from J, leaving 13 bases between. The germline CDR1 and CDR2 sequences are SGHNT and YYREEE (reference sequence). CDR3 nucleotide sequence: TGTGCCAGCAGCTTGGGGGGGGCGACTAGAAACATTCAGTACTTC. Protein product: CASSLGGATRNIQYF.

In its sample, this clone was seen once. The DNA of the CDR3 is TGTGCCAGCAGCTTAGGGGGGCGGGGCGAGCAGTACTTC. As protein: CASSLGGRGEQYF. The chain uses TRBV7-8 and TRBJ2-7; D might be TRBD1 or TRBD2, each matching 6 bases. V lost 1 base to trimming and J lost 6 bases, with 10 bases between them. The CDR3 sequence is 13 residues long. Germline assignment: CDR1 SGHVS and CDR2 FQNEAQ.

The rearrangement uses TRBV30 and TRBJ1-6; 8 positions match TRBD1. With V trimmed by 0 bases and J by 5 bases, 6 bases remained unmatched. There are 16 residues in the CDR3. In germline, CDR1 is GTSNPN, CDR2 SVGIG (reference sequence). The CDR3 coding sequence is TGTGCCTGGAGTGTCCCTGGACAGGGAAATAATTCACCCCTCCACTTT. This encodes CAWSVPGQGNNSPLHF.

This chain uses TRBV2 with TRBJ2-7, with unresolved D. CDR1 is SNHLY, CDR2 FYNNEI, per germline. This CDR3 is 11 amino acids long. Trimming left V 5 bases short and J 3 bases short, with 5 bases between. The CDR3 DNA reads as TGTGCCAGCAGTACCATCTACGAGCAGTACTTC. Amino acid sequence: CASSTIYEQYF.

In DNA form, the CDR3 reads TGTGCCAGCAGCTTGGAATGGAAGAACACTGAAGCTTTCTTT. Encoded protein: CASSLEWKNTEAFF. This chain joins TRBV5-4 and TRBJ1-1; D gene uncertain. Between the trimmed V and J ends, which lost 0 bases and 1 base, there was a span of 7 bases. This CDR3 is built from 14 residues. Germline-derived CDR1 and CDR2 are SGHNT and YYREEE (reference sequence).

The sample holds one count of this clone. The chain employs TRBV5-1 and TRBJ1-3, with D perhaps matching TRBD1 (5 bases). The CDR3 covers 16 residues. Germline CDR1 SGHRS, CDR2 YFSETQ. V was trimmed by 4 bases and J by 0 bases, leaving 14 bases between them. CDR3 DNA: TGCGCCAGCAGCATGGGTGGGACCGACTCTGGAAACACCATATATTTT. Its translation: CASSMGGTDSGNTIYF.

The genes are TRBV6-1 and TRBJ1-1; D remains unclear. Trimming removed 0 bases from V and 3 bases from J, with 8 bases in between. The CDR3 is 14 amino acids. Per germline, CDR1 MNHNS and CDR2 SASEGT. Here the CDR3 DNA reads TGTGCCAGCAGTGAAGCGCTGGCTGACACTGAAGCTTTCTTT. Amino acids: CASSEALADTEAFF.

The rearrangement joins TRBV30 to TRBJ1-1, with 9 bases identical to TRBD1. Germline V gene lookup returns CDR1 GTSNPN and CDR2 SVGIG (reference sequence). CDR3 length equals 13 residues. Losses at the gene ends were 5 bases for V and 6 bases for J; bases not matched to a gene: 7. In DNA form, the CDR3 reads TGTGCCTGGGTTGGACAGGGGACGGCTGAAGCTTTCTTT. Protein product: CAWVGQGTAEAFF.

The chain links TRBV6-5 to TRBJ2-3; no firm D call. Trimming pared 5 bases from V and 1 base from J, leaving 4 bases between. The CDR3 totals 12 residues. The V gene's germline CDR1 is MNHEY and CDR2 SVGAGI. CDR3 DNA sequence: TGTGCCAGCAGTGGGGGCACAGATACGCAGTATTTT. Amino acid sequence: CASSGGTDTQYF.

This chain uses TRBV7-2 with TRBJ1-3; D not certain. This CDR3 has 15 amino acids. Between the trimmed V and J ends, which lost 4 bases and 2 bases, there was a span of 12 bases. Germline CDR1 and CDR2: SGHTA and FQGNSA. CDR3 DNA: TGTGCCAGCAGCTCGAGTCCTAACCCTGGAAACACCATATATTTT. Translation gives CASSSSPNPGNTIYF.

The chain employs TRBV5-5 and TRBJ2-3, with D unclear. Germline V gives CDR1 SGHKS, CDR2 YYEKEE (reference sequence). The CDR3 totals 15 residues. The ends were cut back, 2 bases at V and 2 bases at J, with 12 bases in the middle. CDR3 DNA: TGTGCCAGCAGCTTAGGTCTAGAGATCACAGATACGCAGTATTTT. It is translated as CASSLGLEITDTQYF.

In its sample, this clone was seen once. J is TRBJ1-5 and V is TRBV2; D possibly corresponds to TRBD1 (6 bases). Germline-derived CDR1 and CDR2 are SNHLY and FYNNEI. V shed 8 bases and J shed 5 bases, with 19 bases lying between them. CDR3 size: 15 residues. This CDR3 reads CASVRGRGNDQPQHF. As DNA, the CDR3 is TGTGCCAGCGTACGAGGGAGGGGGAACGATCAGCCCCAGCATTTT.

The CDR3 protein is CATSNNRDTFANYGYTF. As DNA, the CDR3 is TGTGCCACCTCCAATAACCGGGACACCTTCGCTAACTATGGCTACACCTTC. This rearrangement joins TRBV10-3 to TRBJ1-2, with a possible D match to TRBD1 (6 bases). CDR1 and CDR2 (germline): ENHRY, SYGVKD. V gave up 10 bases and J gave up 0 bases, with 24 bases separating them. The CDR3 covers 17 residues.

The chain carries TRBV7-2 and TRBJ1-2, with D possibly matching TRBD1 (5 bases). CDR3 length equals 14 residues. Germline lookup yields CDR1 SGHTA and CDR2 FQGNSA. Between the trimmed V and J ends, which lost 5 bases and 8 bases, there was a span of 18 bases. CDR3 region: CASSTPILGGGYTF. The CDR3 DNA is TGTGCCAGCAGCACCCCAATACTGGGGGGAGGCTACACCTTC.